The present T cell receptor beta chain was sequenced within a study of shared clonotypes between healthy human individuals. Study overall: Used for every donor were three CD4 naive, three CD4 memory, two CD8 naive and one CD8 memory plate.

The V end lost 7 bases, the J end lost 1 base, and 10 bases lay between the germline ends. The germline V gene encodes CDR1 LNHDA and CDR2 SQIVND (reference sequence). There are 13 residues in the CDR3. The assay was immunoSEQ multiplex PCR, and TCRdb's table has in-frame clones only and misses some. In the table there are a few million clones, approximately 95% of which are singletons. This clone was counted between two and nine times. Input material: naive CD4+ T cells from PBMCs. The subset here: CD45RA+ positively selected. The clonotype was recovered from a man younger than 35 in good health. Some clones in this sample may be carry-over from other donors' samples. The chain joins TRBV19 to TRBJ1-1; D unclear. The CDR3: CASNSPENTEAFF. The DNA of the CDR3 is TGTGCCAGTAATTCTCCAGAGAACACTGAAGCTTTCTTT.